One sample yielded the 16 T cell receptor beta chains listed below, sequenced in a study of cytomegalovirus exposure and HLA in healthy donors (dated by TCRdb to the late 2010s). The method was the immunoSEQ multiplex PCR assay. A mixture of 60 forward primers for TCR Vbeta segments and 13 reverse primers for TCR Jbeta segments was used in the multiplex PCR. The table was pulled from immuneACCESS by TCRdb, which kept in-frame rearrangements only. Such tables lose some clones; where checked, under half of the loss comes from unresolved V genes, and the rest has no known cause. Counted in this sample were about 190,000 clones; approximately 79% of them appeared once. The ten largest clonotypes hold approximately 1.5% of the sample. The material sequenced was PBMCs. The source of these receptors is a woman aged 18-30 years in good health and CMV-seronegative.

The rearrangement links TRBV7-9 to TRBJ1-5; 9 positions agree with TRBD1. The ends lost 1 base at V and 7 bases at J; junction bases unmatched: 11. The CDR3 sequence is 17 residues long. Looked up from germline, CDR1 is SEHNR and CDR2 is FQNEAQ (reference sequence). The CDR3 DNA sequence: TGTGCCAGCAGCTTAGTTACAGGGGGCGTGATTGGACAGCCCCAGCATTTT. It specifies CASSLVTGGVIGQPQHF.

This chain links TRBV30 with TRBJ2-1; TRBD2 agrees at 13 bases. Germline lookup yields CDR1 GTSNPN and CDR2 SVGIG (reference sequence). CDR3 length equals 17 residues. The V segment lost 7 bases and the J segment 1 base; nucleotides outside the gene matches: 10. The CDR3 protein is CASKGTSGTRSYNEQFF. For the CDR3, the DNA is TGTGCCTCTAAGGGGACTAGCGGGACAAGGTCCTACAATGAGCAGTTCTTC.

The rearrangement uses TRBV10-1 and TRBJ2-3, with 10 bases that match TRBD1. This CDR3 is built from 16 residues. Trimming at V came to 1 base and at J to 4 bases, leaving 5 bases not matched to a gene. CDR1 and CDR2 (germline): WNHNN, SYGVQD (reference sequence). The CDR3 here is CASSEFRTGGPDTQYF. The CDR3 DNA follows: TGCGCCAGCAGTGAGTTTAGGACAGGGGGTCCAGATACGCAGTATTTT.

The chain employs TRBV18 and TRBJ1-1; no definite D call. Trimming cost V 7 bases and J 5 bases, with 17 bases left between them. The germline V gene encodes CDR1 KGHSH and CDR2 LQKENI. This CDR3 is 14 amino acids long. CDR3 nucleotide sequence: TGTGCCAGCTTTCCGGGAAACCAAGGAACTGAAGCTTTCTTT. Encoded protein: CASFPGNQGTEAFF.

This chain connects TRBV5-1 to TRBJ1-1; D uncertain. Trimming shortened V by 2 bases and J by 1 base, and 6 bases separated the two germline ends. The germline V gene has CDR1 SGHRS and CDR2 YFSETQ. CDR3 length equals 13 residues. CDR3 in DNA: TGCGCCAGCAGCTTCCAGGAGAACACTGAAGCTTTCTTT. Translating gives CASSFQENTEAFF.

This chain joins TRBV19 and TRBJ2-2; the match to TRBD2 covers 13 bases. Germline V gene data show CDR1 as LNHDA and CDR2 as SQIVND (reference sequence). V dropped 4 bases and J dropped 6; count of bases not matched to a gene: 5. The CDR3 sequence is 16 residues long. CDR3 nucleotide sequence: TGTGCCAGTAGTACTTTACTAGCGGGGGGGCCCGGGGAGCTGTTTTTT. Amino acid sequence: CASSTLLAGGPGELFF. The full variable domain, its missing parts supplied by reference TRBV19 and TRBJ2-2, is DGGITQSPKYLFRKEGQNVTLSCEQNLNHDAMYWYRQDPGQGLRLIYYSQIVNDFQKGDIAEGYSVSREKKESFPLTVTSAQKNPTAFYLCASSTLLAGGPGELFFGEGSRLTVL.

J is TRBJ1-6 and V is TRBV5-8, with D perhaps matching TRBD1 (5 bases). Per germline, CDR1 SGHTS and CDR2 YDEGEE. Trimming shortened V by 2 bases and J by 7 bases, and 13 bases separated the two germline ends. CDR3 length equals 15 residues. In nucleotides, the CDR3 is TGTGCCAGCAGCTTCGGTTTTTACAGGAATTCACCCCTCCACTTT. It translates to CASSFGFYRNSPLHF.

The chain employs TRBV30 and TRBJ2-1, with 8 bases aligning to TRBD2. CDR1 GTSNPN and CDR2 SVGIG come from the germline V gene (reference sequence). This CDR3 is built from 15 residues. With V trimmed by 4 bases and J by 0 bases, 5 bases remained unmatched. In DNA, the CDR3 is TGTGCCTGGACGGGAGGGAGGGACTCCTACAATGAGCAGTTCTTC. Its protein product is CAWTGGRDSYNEQFF.

Here the CDR3 DNA reads TGCGCCAGCAGCCCAGGGACAGCAGGTGGGGAGACCCAGTACTTC. The encoded protein is CASSPGTAGGETQYF. This chain connects TRBV5-1 to TRBJ2-5; TRBD1 agrees at 7 bases. Losses at the gene ends were 4 bases for V and 5 bases for J; bases not matched to a gene: 11. The germline V gene has CDR1 SGHRS and CDR2 YFSETQ. CDR3 size: 15 residues. Using reference TRBV5-1 and TRBJ2-5 for the parts outside the CDR3, the full variable domain is KAGVTQTPRYLIKTRGQQVTLSCSPISGHRSVSWYQQTPGQGLQFLFEYFSETQRNKGNFPGRFSGRQFSNSRSEMNVSTLELGDSALYLCASSPGTAGGETQYFGPGTRLLVL.

The gene calls are TRBV27 and TRBJ2-7, with 13 positions matching TRBD2. Germline CDR1 and CDR2: MNHEY and SMNVEV (reference sequence). Losses at the gene ends were 1 base for V and 4 bases for J; bases not matched to a gene: 1. The length of the CDR3 is 15 residues. DNA for the CDR3: TGTGCCAGCAGTTTATTACTAGCGGGAGGGTACGAGCAGTACTTC. It translates to CASSLLLAGGYEQYF.

This chain links TRBV14 with TRBJ2-3; TRBD2 matches at 11 bases. There are 17 residues in the CDR3. With 4 bases clipped from V and 5 bases from J, the junction kept 11 bases outside the gene matches. Germline V gene sequence: CDR1 SGHDN, CDR2 FVKESK. The chain's CDR3 is CASSLAGGPLLGDTQYF. CDR3 nucleotide sequence: TGTGCCAGCAGCCTAGCGGGAGGGCCTCTTTTGGGAGATACGCAGTATTTT.

This rearrangement joins TRBV19 to TRBJ2-6, with 9 bases identical to TRBD1. This CDR3 comprises 19 residues. CDR1 and CDR2 from the germline V gene are LNHDA and SQIVND (reference sequence). J was trimmed by 2 bases and V by 1 base; bases with no gene match: 9. As DNA, the CDR3 is TGTGCCAGTAGTATAGTGTCTGGGACAGGGAGGGCTGGGGCCAACGTCCTGACTTTC. Its protein is CASSIVSGTGRAGANVLTF. Full variable domain (rest looked up from reference TRBV19 and TRBJ2-6): DGGITQSPKYLFRKEGQNVTLSCEQNLNHDAMYWYRQDPGQGLRLIYYSQIVNDFQKGDIAEGYSVSREKKESFPLTVTSAQKNPTAFYLCASSIVSGTGRAGANVLTFGAGSRLTVL.

V and J are TRBV29-1 and TRBJ2-2, with 11 bases that match TRBD1. This CDR3 comprises 14 residues. V shed 6 bases, J shed 7 bases, and the junction held 7 bases outside the gene matches. The germline V gene has CDR1 SQVTM and CDR2 ANQGSEA. DNA for the CDR3: TGCAGCGTCAGGACAGGGGGCCCTCTCGGGGAGCTGTTTTTT. Its protein product is CSVRTGGPLGELFF.

The chain couples TRBV28 to TRBJ1-1, with D tentatively TRBD1 (6 bases). Germline CDR1 MDHEN, CDR2 SYDVKM. V lost 4 bases, J lost 3 bases, and 24 bases lay in between. The CDR3 length is 18 residues. The CDR3 nucleotides are TGTGCCAGCAGTTCCCTACCAGGGGCAGGGGAATTGTACACTGAAGCTTTCTTT. Its protein product is CASSSLPGAGELYTEAFF.

The V call is TRBV14, the J call TRBJ1-4; TRBD1 agrees at 7 bases. V trimming: 0 bases; J trimming: 8 bases; junction bases outside the gene matches: 6. The germline CDR1 and CDR2 sequences are SGHDN and FVKESK. CDR3 length: 15 amino acids. As DNA, the CDR3 is TGTGCCAGCAGCCAAGATTTACAGGGGAGGGAAAAACTGTTTTTT. Its translation is CASSQDLQGREKLFF.

This chain links TRBV21-1 with TRBJ2-7; the D call TRBD1 from the table was never checked on the DNA. TRBV21-1 counts as a pseudogene. The CDR3 sequence is 14 residues long. The CDR3 region has the DNA TGTGCCAGCAGCACCGGACAGGGGAGCCACGAGCAGTACTTC. It yields the protein CASSTGQGSHEQYF.